This TCR beta chain originates from a study of shared clonotypes between healthy human individuals. The germline V and J ends were trimmed by 3 bases and 5 bases, with 11 bases remaining between them. The CDR3 is 14 amino acids. CDR1 is SSHAT and CDR2 is FNYEAQ in the germline V gene (reference sequence). Assay used: immunoSEQ multiplex PCR; TCRdb lists only in-frame clones, some missing. Among 1,500,000 or so clones, 98% were seen once, and the ten largest hold about 0.34%. This chain connects TRBV7-7 to TRBJ2-1, with TRBD2 as a possible D gene (5 bases). The TCR comes from a man between 25 and 39 years old in good health. Sequencing was carried out using naive CD4+ T cells sorted from blood. Documented subset: CD45RA+ positively selected. The CDR3 nucleotides read TGTGCCAGCAGCTTGGAGGTTAACGACAATGAGCAGTTCTTC. This codes for CASSLEVNDNEQFF.